This TCR beta chain was identified in a study of cytomegalovirus exposure and HLA in healthy donors. Germline assignment: CDR1 KGHSH and CDR2 LQKENI. CDR3 length: 15 amino acids. The PCR was carried out with 60 Vbeta primers and 13 Jbeta primers. TCRdb's copy holds only in-frame clones and misses some; the assay was immunoSEQ multiplex PCR. The sample includes 90,000 to 100,000 clones, around four fifths of them seen just once. V usage is TRBV18 and J usage is TRBJ1-1; D perhaps matches TRBD1 (5 bases). Sequenced material: PBMCs. This TCR came from a woman between 40 and 50 years old in good health and CMV-seronegative. CDR3 region: CACSRPPPQGCEAFF. DNA of the CDR3: TGTGCTTGTTCCCGTCCCCCCCCGCAGGGATGTGAAGCTTTCTTT.